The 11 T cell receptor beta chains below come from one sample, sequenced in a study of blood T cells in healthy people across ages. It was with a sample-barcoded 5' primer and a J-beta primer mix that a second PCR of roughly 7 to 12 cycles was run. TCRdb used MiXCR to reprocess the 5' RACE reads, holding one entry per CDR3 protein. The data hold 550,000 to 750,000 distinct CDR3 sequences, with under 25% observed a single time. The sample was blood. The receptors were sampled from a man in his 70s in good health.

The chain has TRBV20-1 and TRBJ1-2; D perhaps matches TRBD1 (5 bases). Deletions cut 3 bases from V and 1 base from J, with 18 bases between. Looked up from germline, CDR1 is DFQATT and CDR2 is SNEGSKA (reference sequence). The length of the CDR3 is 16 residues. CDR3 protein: CSASFPRGGNNYGYTF. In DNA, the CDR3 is TGCAGTGCTAGTTTCCCGCGGGGGGGGAATAACTATGGCTACACCTTC.

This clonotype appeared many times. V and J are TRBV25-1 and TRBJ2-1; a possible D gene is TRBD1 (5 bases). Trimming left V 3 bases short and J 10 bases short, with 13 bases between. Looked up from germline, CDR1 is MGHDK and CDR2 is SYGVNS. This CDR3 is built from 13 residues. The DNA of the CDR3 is TGTGCCAGCAGTGATTACAGGATTTGGGAGCAGTTCTTC. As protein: CASSDYRIWEQFF. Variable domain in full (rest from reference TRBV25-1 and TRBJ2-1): EADIYQTPRYLVIGTGKKITLECSQTMGHDKMYWYQQDPGMELHLIHYSYGVNSTEKGDLSSESTVSRIRTEHFPLTLESARPSHTSQYLCASSDYRIWEQFFGPGTRLTVL.

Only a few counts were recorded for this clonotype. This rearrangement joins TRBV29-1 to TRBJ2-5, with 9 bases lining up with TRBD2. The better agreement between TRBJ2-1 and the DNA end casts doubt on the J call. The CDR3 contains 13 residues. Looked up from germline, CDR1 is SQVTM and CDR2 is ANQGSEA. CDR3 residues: CSVGALAGNEQFF. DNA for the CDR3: TGCAGCGTTGGGGCACTAGCGGGCAATGAGCAGTTCTTC.

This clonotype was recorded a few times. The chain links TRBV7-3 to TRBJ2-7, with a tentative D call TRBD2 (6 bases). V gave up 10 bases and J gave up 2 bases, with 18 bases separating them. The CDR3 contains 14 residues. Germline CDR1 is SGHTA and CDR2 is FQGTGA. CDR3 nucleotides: TGTGCCAAGGATCCCAGCGGGCCGCCCTACGAGCAGTACTTC. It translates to CAKDPSGPPYEQYF.

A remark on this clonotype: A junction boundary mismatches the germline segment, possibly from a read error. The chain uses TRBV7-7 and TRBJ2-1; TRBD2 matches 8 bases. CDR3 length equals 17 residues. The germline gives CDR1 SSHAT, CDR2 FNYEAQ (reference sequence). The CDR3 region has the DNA TGTGCTAGCAGCATTAGACGGAGCGGGAGCTCCTACAATGAGCAGTTCTTC. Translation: CASSIRRSGSSYNEQFF.

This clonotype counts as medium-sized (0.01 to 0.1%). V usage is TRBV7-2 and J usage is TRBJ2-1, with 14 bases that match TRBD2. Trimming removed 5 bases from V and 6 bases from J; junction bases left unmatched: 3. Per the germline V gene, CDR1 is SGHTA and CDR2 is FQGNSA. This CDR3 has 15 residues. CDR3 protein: CASSAGLAGVNEQFF. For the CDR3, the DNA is TGTGCCAGCAGCGCGGGACTAGCGGGAGTCAATGAGCAGTTCTTC.

The CDR3 DNA sequence: TGCAGTGCCTTTGTTAGTAGCAATCAGCCCCAGCATTTT. Protein sequence: CSAFVSSNQPQHF. The rearrangement links TRBV20-1 to TRBJ1-5; D remains unclear. The length of the CDR3 is 13 residues. V lost 6 bases and J 0 bases, leaving 9 bases between the germline ends. Germline CDR1 and CDR2: DFQATT and SNEGSKA (reference sequence).

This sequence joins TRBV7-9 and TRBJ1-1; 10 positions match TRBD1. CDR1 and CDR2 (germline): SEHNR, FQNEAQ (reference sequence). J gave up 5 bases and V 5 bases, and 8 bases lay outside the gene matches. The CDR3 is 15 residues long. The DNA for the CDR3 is TGTGCCAGCAGCCCATGGGGACAGGGGTTTACTGAAGCTTTCTTT. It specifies CASSPWGQGFTEAFF. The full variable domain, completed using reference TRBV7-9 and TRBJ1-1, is DTGVSQNPRHKITKRGQNVTFRCDPISEHNRLYWYRQTLGQGPEFLTYFQNEAQLEKSRLLSDRFSAERPKGSFSTLEIQRTEQGDSAMYLCASSPWGQGFTEAFFGQGTRLTVV.

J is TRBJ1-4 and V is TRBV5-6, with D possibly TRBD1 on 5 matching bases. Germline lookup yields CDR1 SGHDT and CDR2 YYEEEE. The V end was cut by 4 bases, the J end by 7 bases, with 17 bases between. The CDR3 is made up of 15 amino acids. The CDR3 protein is CASSPRGVIPEKLFF. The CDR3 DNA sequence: TGTGCCAGCAGCCCGCGGGGGGTAATTCCTGAAAAACTGTTTTTT.

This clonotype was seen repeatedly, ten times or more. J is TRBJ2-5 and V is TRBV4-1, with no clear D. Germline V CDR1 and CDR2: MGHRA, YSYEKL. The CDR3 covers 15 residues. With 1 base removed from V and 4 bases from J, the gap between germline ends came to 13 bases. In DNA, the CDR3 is TGCGCCAGCAGCCAAGTTTTCACCGTAACAGAGACCCAGTACTTC. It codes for CASSQVFTVTETQYF.

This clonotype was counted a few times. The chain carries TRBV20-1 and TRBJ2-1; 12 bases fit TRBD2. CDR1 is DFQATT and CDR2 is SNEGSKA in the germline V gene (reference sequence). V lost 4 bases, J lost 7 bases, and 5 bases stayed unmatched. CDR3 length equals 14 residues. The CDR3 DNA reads TGCAGTGCTATAGCTAGCGGGAGGGGGAATGAGCAGTTCTTC. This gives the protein CSAIASGRGNEQFF.